One sample yielded the 20 T cell receptor beta chains listed below, sequenced in a study of T-cell memory formation after mild COVID-19. MiXCR was run by TCRdb on the 5' RACE reads, yielding one entry per CDR3 protein. The sample includes around 530,000 distinct CDR3 sequences, roughly 20% seen only once; the top ten take roughly 8.3%. Specimen: PBMCs or a T cell subset sorted from them (not recorded which). All receptors derive from an adult woman who had mild COVID-19 (a few samples of this study predate the infection). Cell type and time point are not known.

The chain uses TRBV6-5 and TRBJ1-2; D is unresolved. Germline V gene data show CDR1 as MNHEY and CDR2 as SVGAGI. This CDR3 is built from 18 residues. Trimming took 0 bases from V and 0 from J, leaving 17 bases between them. The CDR3, as DNA: TGTGCCAGCAGTTACTCGTGGCTGAGGGCAGGAGCTAACTATGGCTACACCTTC. This codes for CASSYSWLRAGANYGYTF.

In this sample, this clonotype turned up a few times. This chain uses TRBV7-6 with TRBJ2-3, with 10 positions matching TRBD1. Germline loops: CDR1 SGHVS, CDR2 FNYEAQ. This CDR3 spans 18 amino acids. V lost 1 base to trimming and J lost 6 bases; unmatched junction nucleotides: 13. CDR3 in amino acids: CASSLGLEGQGIADTQYF. CDR3 DNA sequence: TGTGCCAGCAGCTTAGGGCTAGAGGGACAGGGGATCGCCGATACGCAGTATTTT.

The V call is TRBV20-1, the J call TRBJ1-1; D is uncertain. Germline lookup yields CDR1 DFQATT and CDR2 SNEGSKA (reference sequence). Trimming cost V 0 bases and J 0 bases, with 8 bases left between them. The CDR3 consists of 14 residues. The CDR3: CSARDEGMNTEAFF. CDR3 DNA: TGCAGTGCTAGAGATGAGGGCATGAACACTGAAGCTTTCTTT.

The CDR3 here is CASSYSAGFVEKLFF. In nucleotides, the CDR3 is TGTGCCAGCAGTTACTCGGCCGGGTTCGTGGAAAAACTGTTTTTT. The chain joins TRBV6-5 to TRBJ1-4; no reliable D call. Germline values: CDR1 MNHEY, CDR2 SVGAGI. Between the trimmed V and J ends, which lost 0 bases and 8 bases, there was a span of 13 bases. This CDR3 has 15 amino acids.

V is TRBV2 and J is TRBJ1-1; D is unresolved. This CDR3 region has 16 residues. V was cut by 7 bases and J by 2 bases, with 20 bases left in between. From germline, CDR1 is SNHLY and CDR2 FYNNEI. The CDR3 bases are TGTGCCAGCACGAGGTCCCGGAGCAGCGTTAACACTGAAGCTTTCTTT. As protein: CASTRSRSSVNTEAFF.

This clonotype was seen a handful of times. This rearrangement joins TRBV9 to TRBJ2-3; 12 bases line up with TRBD2. The CDR3 spans 18 residues. Germline CDR1 SGDLS, CDR2 YYNGEE. J gave up 2 bases and V 0 bases, and 7 bases lay outside the gene matches. The chain's CDR3 is CASSVATASGGATDTQYF. CDR3 nucleotides: TGTGCCAGCAGCGTAGCTACTGCTAGCGGGGGGGCCACAGATACGCAGTATTTT.

This rearrangement joins TRBV15 to TRBJ2-3; D remains ambiguous. V lost 0 bases to trimming and J lost 4 bases, with 14 bases between them. The germline V gene has CDR1 LNHNV and CDR2 YYDKDF (reference sequence). This CDR3 region has 16 residues. The CDR3 reads CATSRDLRLSADTQYF. The CDR3 DNA follows: TGTGCCACCAGCAGAGATTTGCGACTGAGCGCAGATACGCAGTATTTT.

The chain combines TRBV12-3 or TRBV12-4 with TRBJ1-5; D is perhaps TRBD1 (6 bases). CDR3 size: 13 residues. Trimming removed 6 bases from V and 5 bases from J, with 11 bases in between. The CDR3 loop reads CASSRGPYQPQHF. CDR3 nucleotides: TGTGCCAGCAGCAGGGGCCCTTATCAGCCCCAGCATTTT.

This clonotype was found a few times. This chain links TRBV13 with TRBJ1-5; possibly TRBD1 for D (6 bases). The length of the CDR3 is 16 residues. The germline gives CDR1 PRHDT, CDR2 FYEKMQ (reference sequence). Trimming shortened V by 7 bases and J by 1 base, and 17 bases separated the two germline ends. As DNA, the CDR3 is TGTGCCAGCACCTCCTCGAGGGGGGCGAGCAATCAGCCCCAGCATTTT. Translated, it gives CASTSSRGASNQPQHF.

This clonotype was detected a few times. The rearrangement joins TRBV18 to TRBJ2-2; the match to TRBD2 covers 8 bases. Germline CDR1 and CDR2: KGHSH and LQKENI. Losses at the gene ends were 6 bases for V and 1 base for J; bases not matched to a gene: 7. This CDR3 spans 16 amino acids. The DNA of the CDR3 is TGTGCCAGCTCGTTCTCCGCGGGGGGGAACACCGGGGAGCTGTTTTTT. This gives the protein CASSFSAGGNTGELFF.

The genes are TRBV5-5 and TRBJ1-5, with D possibly being TRBD1 (5 bases). V shed 0 bases and J shed 0 bases, with 10 bases lying between them. The CDR3 totals 16 residues. Per germline, CDR1 SGHKS and CDR2 YYEKEE (reference sequence). The CDR3 region is CASSLGRAYSNQPQHF. DNA of the CDR3: TGTGCCAGCAGCTTGGGCAGGGCTTATAGCAATCAGCCCCAGCATTTT.

Concerning this clonotype: One end of the junction fails to match germline, which may point to a read error. The V gene is TRBV12-3 or TRBV12-4, the J gene TRBJ2-5; D not certain. The CDR3 spans 11 residues. The CDR3 DNA reads as TGTACCAGCAGTTCCCCAGAGACCCAGTACTTC. It is translated as CTSSSPETQYF.

This clonotype was seen only a few times. This chain joins TRBV6-5 and TRBJ1-2; D gene ambiguous. Trimming removed 2 bases from V and 5 bases from J, with 15 bases in between. Germline-derived CDR1 and CDR2 are MNHEY and SVGAGI. CDR3 length equals 15 residues. CDR3 region: CASSYGPGSPYGYTF. In DNA, the CDR3 is TGTGCCAGCAGTTACGGGCCGGGATCGCCTTATGGCTACACCTTC.

The rearrangement joins TRBV7-6 to TRBJ2-1; no clear D. CDR3 size: 16 residues. The germline CDR1 and CDR2 sequences are SGHVS and FNYEAQ. The ends were cut back, 1 base at V and 4 bases at J, with 14 bases in the middle. CDR3 amino acids: CASSLGLATLYNEQFF. CDR3 coding DNA: TGTGCCAGCAGCTTAGGTTTGGCTACACTGTACAATGAGCAGTTCTTC.

In this sample, this clonotype turned up a few times. The V call is TRBV29-1, the J call TRBJ2-2; 7 bases match TRBD1. Germline V gene lookup returns CDR1 SQVTM and CDR2 ANQGSEA. V gave up 2 bases and J gave up 6 bases; unmatched junction bases: 0. The CDR3 loop spans 12 amino acids. CDR3 sequence: CSVEQGAGELFF. In nucleotides, the CDR3 is TGCAGCGTTGAACAGGGGGCCGGGGAGCTGTTTTTT.

The chain links TRBV4-2 to TRBJ2-5, with 10 positions matching TRBD2. V shed 0 bases and J 4 bases; nucleotides not matched to a gene: 2. Germline lookup yields CDR1 LGHNA and CDR2 YNFKEQ. The CDR3 has 15 amino acids. CDR3 nucleotides: TGTGCCAGCAGCCAAGATCTAGCGGGAGTAGAGACCCAGTACTTC. Its translation is CASSQDLAGVETQYF.

The J gene is TRBJ2-2, the V gene TRBV5-1, with 7 positions matching TRBD2. Germline V gene sequence: CDR1 SGHRS, CDR2 YFSETQ. Trimming at V came to 5 bases and at J to 6 bases, leaving 10 bases not matched to a gene. The CDR3 spans 15 residues. In DNA form, the CDR3 reads TGCGCCAGCAGAGGCCCGGGGGGACTCCCCGGGGAGCTGTTTTTT. Protein: CASRGPGGLPGELFF.

This clonotype was seen repeatedly, ten times or more. The chain carries TRBV7-2 and TRBJ2-7; TRBD2 might be the D (6 bases). V was cut by 1 base and J by 2 bases, with 12 bases left in between. Germline V gene sequence: CDR1 SGHTA, CDR2 FQGNSA. The CDR3 extends over 15 amino acids. The CDR3 spells CASSLEAGSTYEQYF. CDR3 in DNA: TGTGCCAGCAGCTTAGAGGCGGGATCAACCTACGAGCAGTACTTC.

The J gene is TRBJ1-5, the V gene TRBV19, with a possible D match to TRBD1 (5 bases). The CDR3 has 15 residues. V shed 5 bases and J shed 2 bases, with 13 bases lying between them. Germline CDR1 LNHDA, CDR2 SQIVND (reference sequence). The CDR3 DNA sequence: TGTGCCAGTAGTGTCCGGGACCGCCGCAATCAGCCCCAGCATTTT. This gives the protein CASSVRDRRNQPQHF.

The genes are TRBV5-4 and TRBJ2-2, with unresolved D. V gave up 2 bases and J gave up 14 bases, with 13 bases separating them. The germline CDR1 and CDR2 sequences are SGHNT and YYREEE (reference sequence). The CDR3 extends over 12 amino acids. CDR3 residues: CASSFRVSVLFF. Here the CDR3 DNA reads TGTGCCAGCAGCTTTCGTGTATCGGTCCTGTTTTTT. The full variable domain, with the rest looked up from reference TRBV5-4 and TRBJ2-2, is ETGVTQSPTHLIKTRGQQVTLRCSSQSGHNTVSWYQQALGQGPQFIFQYYREEENGRGNFPPRFSGLQFPNYSSELNVNALELDDSALYLCASSFRVSVLFFGEGSRLTVL.